This passage covers 28 T cell receptor beta chains from one sample sequenced in a study of blood T cell repertoires in COVID-19. Assay: immunoSEQ multiplex PCR; the TCRdb copy retains only in-frame clones and omits some. Altogether 200,000 to 250,000 clones are present, nearly 85% being singletons, with the ten largest covering 0.95% to 1.5%. Specimen: peripheral blood. The receptors stem from a woman aged 25 to 39 with COVID-19, enrolled during active disease.

This chain links TRBV27 with TRBJ2-1; maybe TRBD1 (5 bases). V was pared by 2 bases and J by 6 bases, with 14 bases between. CDR1 is MNHEY and CDR2 is SMNVEV in the germline V gene (reference sequence). The CDR3 has 15 amino acids. The CDR3 DNA sequence: TGTGCCAGCAGTTTAGAAGCGACAGCTTTCAATGAGCAGTTCTTC. It encodes CASSLEATAFNEQFF.

V and J are TRBV10-1 and TRBJ1-5; TRBD1 might be the D (6 bases). Per germline, CDR1 WNHNN and CDR2 SYGVQD (reference sequence). This CDR3 spans 14 amino acids. V was trimmed by 6 bases and J by 2 bases, leaving 11 bases between them. The CDR3 is CASRDREGNQPQHF. The CDR3 coding sequence is TGCGCCAGCAGGGACAGAGAGGGCAATCAGCCCCAGCATTTT.

The chain recombines TRBV5-4 with TRBJ2-7; TRBD1 matches 8 bases. The V gene's germline CDR1 is SGHNT and CDR2 YYREEE (reference sequence). The CDR3 sequence is 14 residues long. The ends lost 3 bases at V and 2 bases at J; junction bases unmatched: 4. This CDR3 is CASSSGDRPYEQYF. CDR3 DNA: TGTGCCAGCAGCTCTGGGGACAGGCCCTACGAGCAGTACTTC.

This clone has only one observation. V is TRBV15 and J is TRBJ1-1; TRBD1 aligns across 8 bases. There are 15 residues in the CDR3. In germline, CDR1 is LNHNV, CDR2 YYDKDF (reference sequence). V was clipped by 5 bases and J by 5 bases; unmatched bases: 10. CDR3 sequence (DNA): TGTGCCACCAGCGAGCCTGGGACAGGCAAGACTGAAGCTTTCTTT. Protein: CATSEPGTGKTEAFF.

V and J are TRBV28 and TRBJ1-6; 8 bases agree with TRBD1. The CDR3 runs to 17 residues. CDR1 is MDHEN and CDR2 is SYDVKM in the germline V gene. V shed 1 base, J shed 1 base, and the junction held 3 bases outside the gene matches. CDR3 region: CASSLSQGGSYNSPLHF. CDR3 DNA: TGTGCCAGCAGTTTATCACAGGGGGGTTCCTATAATTCACCCCTCCACTTT.

J is TRBJ2-1 and V is TRBV19; TRBD1 matches 9 bases. CDR1 LNHDA and CDR2 SQIVND come from the germline V gene (reference sequence). The trim removed 1 base at V and 6 bases at J, leaving 4 bases unmatched. This CDR3 spans 15 amino acids. CDR3 protein: CASSIAGTGSNEQFF. The CDR3 bases are TGTGCCAGTAGTATAGCGGGGACAGGGTCCAATGAGCAGTTCTTC.

The chain combines TRBV7-9 with TRBJ2-2, with TRBD1 matching over 8 bases. V shed 5 bases, J shed 0 bases, and the junction held 2 bases outside the gene matches. The CDR3 has 15 amino acids. CDR1 SEHNR and CDR2 FQNEAQ come from the germline V gene (reference sequence). The CDR3 spells CASSKQGANTGELFF. The DNA of the CDR3 is TGTGCCAGCAGCAAACAGGGGGCGAACACCGGGGAGCTGTTTTTT.

The chain has TRBV6-2 or TRBV6-3 and TRBJ2-1; 8 bases fit TRBD2. CDR1 MNHEY and CDR2 SVGEGT come from the germline V gene. The CDR3 has 17 residues. V shed 2 bases, J shed 0 bases, and the junction held 6 bases outside the gene matches. The CDR3 is CASSYTLAASSYNEQFF. The DNA of the CDR3 is TGTGCCAGCAGTTACACACTAGCGGCAAGCTCCTACAATGAGCAGTTCTTC.

This chain joins TRBV18 and TRBJ2-7; D is perhaps TRBD2 (6 bases). With 6 bases removed from V and 0 bases from J, the gap between germline ends came to 9 bases. The CDR3 is 13 amino acids. CDR1 and CDR2 (germline): KGHSH, LQKENI. The CDR3 loop is CASSRDHSYEQYF. CDR3 coding DNA: TGTGCCAGCTCGCGGGACCACTCCTACGAGCAGTACTTC.

The chain employs TRBV18 and TRBJ1-5; a weak D match, TRBD1 (5 bases). V was cut by 1 base and J by 3 bases, with 13 bases left in between. Germline V CDR1 and CDR2: KGHSH, LQKENI. This CDR3 region has 16 residues. The CDR3 nucleotides are TGTGCCAGCTCACCACAGGGGTTGGGATCCAATCAGCCCCAGCATTTT. Amino acid sequence: CASSPQGLGSNQPQHF.

This rearrangement joins TRBV27 to TRBJ2-5, with TRBD2 matching over 10 bases. With V trimmed by 10 bases and J by 6 bases, 20 bases remained unmatched. The germline V gene has CDR1 MNHEY and CDR2 SMNVEV (reference sequence). The CDR3 contains 17 residues. CDR3 DNA: TGTGCCACCAGCGAATTCCCGGGACTAGCGCCGGTTAAGACCCAGTACTTC. It codes for CATSEFPGLAPVKTQYF.

This clone was counted once. The genes are TRBV2 and TRBJ2-1, with 16 nucleotides matching TRBD2. Trimming removed 6 bases from V and 1 base from J; junction bases left unmatched: 6. Germline V gene data show CDR1 as SNHLY and CDR2 as FYNNEI. This CDR3 region has 18 residues. DNA of the CDR3: TGTGCCAGCAGGGAGGGACTAGCGGGGGGGCAGTCCTACAATGAGCAGTTCTTC. It encodes CASREGLAGGQSYNEQFF.

The chain couples TRBV6-2 or TRBV6-3 to TRBJ1-1; 10 bases align to TRBD1. The germline V gene has CDR1 MNHEY and CDR2 SVGEGT. This CDR3 has 14 residues. V was clipped by 6 bases and J by 5 bases; unmatched bases: 6. The CDR3 reads CASSRQGARTEAFF. Written as DNA, the CDR3 is TGTGCCAGCAGCCGACAGGGGGCGCGGACTGAAGCTTTCTTT.

This chain joins TRBV5-4 and TRBJ1-1, with D perhaps matching TRBD1 (5 bases). Germline V gene lookup returns CDR1 SGHNT and CDR2 YYREEE (reference sequence). This CDR3 is 15 amino acids long. V was pared by 0 bases and J by 0 bases, with 9 bases between. This CDR3 reads CASSLGQGLNTEAFF. CDR3 nucleotides: TGTGCCAGCAGCTTGGGGCAGGGTTTGAACACTGAAGCTTTCTTT.

This clone is a singleton in its sample. This chain links TRBV27 with TRBJ2-7; 9 nucleotides align to TRBD2. V lost 6 bases and J lost 1; bases outside the gene matches: 7. The CDR3 is 15 amino acids. Germline V gene lookup returns CDR1 MNHEY and CDR2 SMNVEV (reference sequence). CDR3 coding DNA: TGTGCCAGCAGCACCACGACTAGCGGATCCTACGAGCAGTACTTC. Translating it yields CASSTTTSGSYEQYF.

This clone was counted a few times. The V call is TRBV6-2 or TRBV6-3, the J call TRBJ2-7; 7 bases map to TRBD2. CDR3 length: 15 amino acids. The J segment lost 2 bases and the V segment lost 0 bases, leaving 4 bases of the junction unmatched. Germline loops: CDR1 MNHEY, CDR2 SVGEGT. For the CDR3, the DNA is TGTGCCAGCAGTTACTCCGGGGGAGGGCCCTACGAGCAGTACTTC. It is translated as CASSYSGGGPYEQYF.

This clone was detected only a few times. Here the CDR3 reads CASSLINRGQPQHF. CDR3 DNA: TGTGCCAGCAGCTTAATTAACAGGGGACAGCCCCAGCATTTT. The chain links TRBV7-2 to TRBJ1-5; 7 bases are a match to TRBD1. V trimming: 2 bases; J trimming: 7 bases; junction bases outside the gene matches: 5. Germline V gene lookup returns CDR1 SGHTA and CDR2 FQGNSA. This CDR3 has 14 residues.

The V and J genes are TRBV9 and TRBJ1-2; D ambiguous. This CDR3 region has 15 residues. Trimming stripped 1 base from V and 9 bases from J, with 19 bases between. CDR1 SGDLS and CDR2 YYNGEE come from the germline V gene. In DNA form, the CDR3 reads TGTGCCAGCAGCGTAAGGCCTAACCTAGGGAGAAGCTACACCTTC. This sequence encodes CASSVRPNLGRSYTF.

The chain carries TRBV2 and TRBJ2-3; D is perhaps TRBD1 (6 bases). V shed 5 bases and J shed 6 bases, with 12 bases lying between them. CDR3 length: 13 residues. The V gene's germline CDR1 is SNHLY and CDR2 FYNNEI. The CDR3 protein is CASSQQGPDTQYF. The CDR3 DNA is TGTGCCAGCAGTCAGCAGGGGCCCGATACGCAGTATTTT.

The chain couples TRBV5-4 to TRBJ2-1; 7 bases align to TRBD2. Losses at the gene ends were 2 bases for V and 7 bases for J; bases not matched to a gene: 9. Germline V gene data show CDR1 as SGHNT and CDR2 as YYREEE (reference sequence). The CDR3 runs to 15 residues. In DNA, the CDR3 is TGTGCCAGCAGCTTAGCTAGCGGATGGGAGAATGAGCAGTTCTTC. Translated: CASSLASGWENEQFF.

This chain uses TRBV18 with TRBJ2-5, with TRBD1 matching over 7 bases. The CDR3 contains 15 residues. Germline loops: CDR1 KGHSH, CDR2 LQKENI. V shed 0 bases and J 2 bases; nucleotides not matched to a gene: 3. The CDR3 loop reads CASSPPSQGQETQYF. For the CDR3, the DNA is TGTGCCAGCTCACCACCGTCACAGGGGCAAGAGACCCAGTACTTC.

The chain joins TRBV19 to TRBJ1-2; D perhaps matches TRBD1 (6 bases). CDR1 is LNHDA and CDR2 is SQIVND in the germline V gene (reference sequence). The V end lost 4 bases, the J end lost 6 bases, and 9 bases lay between the germline ends. The CDR3 covers 12 residues. The CDR3 DNA reads as TGTGCCAGTAGTACGGACAGCCATGGCTACACCTTC. Translating gives CASSTDSHGYTF.

The V gene is TRBV11-3, the J gene TRBJ1-5, with TRBD1 identical over 7 bases. The CDR3 consists of 18 residues. The V gene's germline CDR1 is SGHNT and CDR2 YENEEA. The V segment lost 1 base and the J segment 4 bases; nucleotides outside the gene matches: 13. CDR3 nucleotide sequence: TGTGCCAGCAGCTTAGTTGGGCAGGGGGGCGTTAAGAATCAGCCCCAGCATTTT. This translates into CASSLVGQGGVKNQPQHF.

V gene TRBV27 combines with J gene TRBJ1-2, with D possibly TRBD1 on 5 matching bases. In germline, CDR1 is MNHEY, CDR2 SMNVEV (reference sequence). Trimming removed 6 bases at V and 6 bases at J, with 8 bases between. This CDR3 has 11 amino acids. In DNA form, the CDR3 reads TGTGCCAGCAGGCGGGGGAATGGCTACACCTTC. This sequence encodes CASRRGNGYTF.

This sequence joins TRBV4-3 and TRBJ2-7, with 9 bases that match TRBD2. The length of the CDR3 is 16 residues. After removal of 1 base from V and 3 bases from J, the junction contained 7 bases not matched to a gene. Germline-derived CDR1 and CDR2 are LGHNA and YSLEER. CDR3 sequence: CASSQVLTSGDYEQYF. CDR3 DNA sequence: TGCGCCAGCAGCCAAGTATTGACTAGCGGAGACTACGAGCAGTACTTC.

This chain joins TRBV5-1 and TRBJ2-3; maybe TRBD1 (6 bases). The germline V gene encodes CDR1 SGHRS and CDR2 YFSETQ. V was clipped by 0 bases and J by 6 bases, with 11 bases between them. The CDR3 has 14 residues. CDR3 sequence: CASSLGTQGDTQYF. The CDR3, as DNA: TGCGCCAGCAGCTTGGGCACTCAGGGGGATACGCAGTATTTT.

This clone was found a few times. The genes are TRBV5-1 and TRBJ2-1; 7 positions match TRBD1. V shed 0 bases and J 6 bases; nucleotides not matched to a gene: 6. The CDR3 is made up of 15 amino acids. In germline, CDR1 is SGHRS, CDR2 YFSETQ. The chain's CDR3 is CASSLGRNRGNEQFF. As DNA, the CDR3 is TGCGCCAGCAGCTTGGGAAGGAACAGGGGCAATGAGCAGTTCTTC.

This rearrangement joins TRBV9 to TRBJ1-3; D is undetermined. Deletions cut 0 bases from V and 3 bases from J, with 13 bases between. Germline V gene sequence: CDR1 SGDLS, CDR2 YYNGEE. The CDR3 covers 16 residues. DNA of the CDR3: TGTGCCAGCAGCGTAGAGGGCAGGAGGTTTGGAAACACCATATATTTT. It yields the protein CASSVEGRRFGNTIYF.